Each of the 16 T cell receptor beta chains below was sequenced from the same sample in a study of T cells after yellow fever vaccination (dated 2019 in TCRdb). The receptor library was made with 5' RACE. The data were produced on an Illumina NovaSeq 6000. TCRdb reanalyzed the raw reads on its own, using fastp at Q25 for trimming and MiXCR for clone calling, and kept in-frame beta chains. When rows share a CDR3 protein, they turn into one entry using the most common DNA and genes. The sample contains 170,000 or so distinct CDR3 sequences, about a tenth of them found a single time. Roughly a third of the sample goes to the ten largest clones. Interpreted using the paper, the treatment or condition label stands for: live attenuated yellow fever vaccine strain. The material was CD8+ T cells sorted from PBMCs, obtained 45 days after the yellow fever booster vaccination. Source of these receptors: a young man who received the YFV17D yellow fever vaccine.

This clonotype was seen at least ten times. J is TRBJ2-1 and V is TRBV7-8, with 15 bases aligning to TRBD2. V was clipped by 3 bases and J by 7 bases; unmatched bases: 1. Germline values: CDR1 SGHVS, CDR2 FQNEAQ. The CDR3 consists of 15 residues. The CDR3 loop is CASSFGTSGRNEQFF. For the CDR3, the DNA is TGTGCCAGCAGCTTTGGGACTAGCGGGAGGAATGAGCAGTTCTTC.

This clonotype has at least ten counts. The rearrangement uses TRBV24-1 and TRBJ2-3, with D tentatively TRBD1 or TRBD2 (5 bases each). V shed 7 bases and J shed 7 bases, with 8 bases lying between them. Germline CDR1 reads KGHDR; CDR2 reads SFDVKD. The length of the CDR3 is 11 residues. Written as DNA, the CDR3 is TGTGCCACCAGGAGGGGTCATACGCAGTATTTT. This codes for CATRRGHTQYF.

This clonotype was recorded at least ten times. The J gene is TRBJ2-6, the V gene TRBV4-2; unclear D gene. Germline assignment: CDR1 LGHNA and CDR2 YNFKEQ. V shed 0 bases and J shed 4 bases, with 10 bases lying between them. The length of the CDR3 is 16 residues. The CDR3 nucleotides read TGTGCCAGCAGCCAAGATGAATCCGGAGGGGCCAACGTCCTGACTTTC. It translates to CASSQDESGGANVLTF.

This clonotype came up a few times. This chain connects TRBV7-9 to TRBJ1-4, with TRBD1 identical over 10 bases. The CDR3 totals 16 residues. Germline V gene data show CDR1 as SEHNR and CDR2 as FQNEAQ (reference sequence). V lost 5 bases and J lost 8; bases outside the gene matches: 11. The CDR3 loop reads CASSPHDRGLGEKLFF. The DNA of the CDR3 is TGTGCCAGCAGCCCGCACGACAGGGGGCTAGGAGAAAAACTGTTTTTT.

This sequence joins TRBV7-9 and TRBJ2-1; 7 bases are a match to TRBD1. This CDR3 contains 15 residues. The V segment lost 6 bases and the J segment 6 bases; nucleotides outside the gene matches: 11. Per germline, CDR1 SEHNR and CDR2 FQNEAQ (reference sequence). CDR3 protein: CASRTGTETSNEQFF. The CDR3 nucleotides read TGTGCCAGCAGAACCGGGACAGAGACTTCCAATGAGCAGTTCTTC.

J is TRBJ1-1 and V is TRBV6-6, with D hard to call. Between the trimmed V and J ends, which lost 10 bases and 1 base, there was a span of 13 bases. Germline CDR1 is MNHNY and CDR2 is SVGAGI (reference sequence). The CDR3 runs to 13 residues. The CDR3 DNA is TGTGCCACCCTGCGGGGAGCGAACACTGAAGCTTTCTTT. Its translation is CATLRGANTEAFF.

The rearrangement links TRBV12-3 or TRBV12-4 to TRBJ1-4; D uncertain. Trimming took off 4 bases at V and 13 bases at J, with 16 bases between the two ends. The CDR3 is 13 residues long. The CDR3 coding sequence is TGTGCCAGCAGTTCGGGGTCCCCCGAGGGACTGTTTTTT. As protein: CASSSGSPEGLFF.

This clonotype was seen a handful of times. The chain links TRBV4-1 to TRBJ2-2; tentatively, D is TRBD2 (6 bases). CDR1 is MGHRA and CDR2 is YSYEKL in the germline V gene. The ends were cut back, 1 base at V and 3 bases at J, with 15 bases in the middle. The CDR3 extends over 17 amino acids. The CDR3 nucleotides read TGCGCCAGCAGCCAAGTCGCGGGGACCCGGCACACCGGGGAGCTGTTTTTT. This sequence encodes CASSQVAGTRHTGELFF.

The V gene is TRBV15, the J gene TRBJ1-1; D gene unclear. Germline V gene data show CDR1 as LNHNV and CDR2 as YYDKDF (reference sequence). The germline V and J ends were trimmed by 2 bases and 3 bases, with 10 bases remaining between them. The CDR3 is 14 amino acids. The CDR3 DNA is TGTGCCACCAGCAGAATACCGGAGGACACTGAAGCTTTCTTT. Encoded protein: CATSRIPEDTEAFF.

This clonotype occurred a few times. This sequence joins TRBV11-3 and TRBJ1-1; D uncertain. Between the trimmed V and J ends, which lost 4 bases and 0 bases, there was a span of 6 bases. The length of the CDR3 is 13 residues. Germline-derived CDR1 and CDR2 are SGHNT and YENEEA. The CDR3 sequence: CASSSTMNTEAFF. The CDR3 DNA reads as TGTGCCAGCAGCTCCACAATGAACACTGAAGCTTTCTTT. The variable domain in full, completed from reference TRBV11-3 and TRBJ1-1, reads EAGVVQSPRYKIIEKKQPVAFWCNPISGHNTLYWYLQNLGQGPELLIRYENEEAVDDSQLPKDRFSAERLKGVDSTLKIQPAELGDSAVYLCASSSTMNTEAFFGQGTRLTVV.

This clonotype was counted between two and nine times. The chain recombines TRBV20-1 with TRBJ1-2, with 8 bases matching TRBD1. The CDR3 loop spans 16 amino acids. J gave up 1 base and V 6 bases, and 13 bases lay outside the gene matches. CDR1 and CDR2 from the germline V gene are DFQATT and SNEGSKA (reference sequence). This chain's CDR3 is CSAKTPRQGHNYGYTF. In DNA, the CDR3 is TGCAGTGCAAAAACCCCGAGACAGGGGCATAACTATGGCTACACCTTC.

The rearrangement uses TRBV6-1 and TRBJ2-5; TRBD1 agrees at 9 bases. The CDR3 length is 15 residues. J lost 5 bases, V lost 3 bases, and 7 bases had no gene match. Germline V lookup: CDR1 MNHNS, CDR2 SASEGT. The CDR3 here is CASSEDPGTGETQYF. The CDR3 DNA reads TGTGCCAGCAGTGAGGACCCCGGGACAGGGGAGACCCAGTACTTC.

There are many counts of this clonotype. The chain is built from TRBV7-9 and TRBJ2-3, with 8 positions matching TRBD1. The CDR3 has 15 amino acids. The germline gives CDR1 SEHNR, CDR2 FQNEAQ (reference sequence). The J segment lost 1 base and the V segment lost 4 bases, leaving 4 bases of the junction unmatched. CDR3 nucleotide sequence: TGTGCCAGCAGCTCGGACAGGGCTGGCACAGATACGCAGTATTTT. It encodes CASSSDRAGTDTQYF.

This clonotype was observed many times. The chain carries TRBV7-6 and TRBJ2-5; maybe TRBD1 (7 bases). Germline V CDR1 and CDR2: SGHVS, FNYEAQ. This CDR3 region has 14 residues. The V end was cut by 5 bases, the J end by 5 bases, with 15 bases between. CDR3 region: CASSTGGGRETQYF. Here the CDR3 DNA reads TGTGCCAGCAGCACCGGAGGGGGCCGGGAGACCCAGTACTTC.

This sequence joins TRBV29-1 and TRBJ1-1; D may be TRBD1 (5 bases). CDR3 length: 12 amino acids. CDR1 SQVTM and CDR2 ANQGSEA come from the germline V gene. Trimming cost V 6 bases and J 4 bases, with 12 bases left between them. The CDR3 protein is CSVGAGSTEAFF. In DNA, the CDR3 is TGCAGCGTCGGGGCAGGCTCCACTGAAGCTTTCTTT.

This clonotype came up a few times. V usage is TRBV24-1 and J usage is TRBJ2-2; D not resolved. The CDR3 spans 20 residues. Germline CDR1 and CDR2: KGHDR and SFDVKD. Trimming stripped 2 bases from V and 2 bases from J, with 23 bases between. The CDR3 sequence: CATSDSLLGGINDNTGELFF. The CDR3 bases are TGTGCCACCAGTGATTCATTGCTCGGCGGTATAAACGATAACACCGGGGAGCTGTTTTTT.